The source of this T cell receptor beta chain is a study of shared clonotypes between healthy human individuals. For the study at large: Used for every donor were three CD4 naive, three CD4 memory, two CD8 naive and one CD8 memory plate. Study outcomes and limitations: Sorted-subset sequencing, rarefaction showed, was incomplete despite large depth. Generation probabilities of non-shared clonotypes were lower (relative to those shared by all four donors).

With 5 bases removed from V and 2 bases from J, the gap between germline ends came to 10 bases. The CDR3 has 15 residues. Germline V gene data show CDR1 as SGHTA and CDR2 as FQGNSA. Assay used: immunoSEQ multiplex PCR; TCRdb lists only in-frame clones, some missing. The table shows approximately 2,000,000 clones, with around 90% occurring only once. As regards this clone: What it recognizes is unknown.

The receptor's source is a man in his late teens or twenties in good health. Some clones in this sample may be carry-over from other donors' samples. The material sequenced was naive CD4+ T cells from PBMCs. Subset here: CD45RA+ positively selected. The rearrangement links TRBV7-2 to TRBJ2-6; D gene unclear. CDR3 DNA: TGTGCCAGCAGCCTAAGCAGTACTGGGGCCAACGTCCTGACTTTC. Protein: CASSLSSTGANVLTF.